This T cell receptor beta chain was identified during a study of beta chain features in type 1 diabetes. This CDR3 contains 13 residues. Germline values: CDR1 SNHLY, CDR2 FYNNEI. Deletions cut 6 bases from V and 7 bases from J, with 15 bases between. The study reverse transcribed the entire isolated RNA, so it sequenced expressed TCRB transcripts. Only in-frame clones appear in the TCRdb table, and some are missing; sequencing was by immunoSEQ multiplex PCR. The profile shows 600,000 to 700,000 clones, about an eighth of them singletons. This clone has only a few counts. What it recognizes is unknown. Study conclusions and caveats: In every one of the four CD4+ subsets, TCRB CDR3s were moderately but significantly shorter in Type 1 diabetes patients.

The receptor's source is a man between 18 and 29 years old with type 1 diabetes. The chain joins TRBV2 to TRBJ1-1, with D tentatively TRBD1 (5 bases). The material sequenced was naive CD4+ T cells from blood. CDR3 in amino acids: CASRPEGLIEAFF. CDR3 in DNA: TGTGCCAGCAGGCCCGAGGGGTTGATTGAAGCTTTCTTT.